Below are 5 T cell receptor beta chains sequenced from a single sample in a study of T cell changes during pregnancy in multiple sclerosis (dated by TCRdb to between 2018 and 2021). The library was obtained by the immunoSEQ multiplex PCR assay. In TCRdb, the immuneACCESS table is reduced to in-frame sequences with V and J assigned. These tables do not hold every clone; where another copy was compared, an unresolved V gene accounts for under half, and the others remain unexplained. For this sample the table gives roughly 54,000 clones, of which 92% were detected only once. Approximately 0.64% of the sample comes from the top ten. The starting material was CD4+ T cells from peripheral blood mononuclear cells, obtained after pregnancy. These receptor sequences come from a female donor with multiple sclerosis, enrolled in a pregnancy study.

The chain is built from TRBV15 and TRBJ1-6, with 9 bases aligning to TRBD1. The germline CDR1 and CDR2 sequences are LNHNV and YYDKDF (reference sequence). This CDR3 has 15 amino acids. The J segment lost 9 bases and the V segment lost 3 bases, leaving 6 bases of the junction unmatched. The CDR3 nucleotides read TGTGCCACCAGCAGCCCCCGGACAGGGGCTTCACCCCTCCACTTT. It encodes CATSSPRTGASPLHF.

The chain has TRBV27 and TRBJ1-2; D unclear. Germline CDR1 reads MNHEY; CDR2 reads SMNVEV (reference sequence). The germline V and J ends were trimmed by 6 bases and 2 bases, with 13 bases remaining between them. This CDR3 has 14 amino acids. In nucleotides, the CDR3 is TGTGCCAGCAGCTACGTCTACTTGAACTATGGCTACACCTTC. This sequence encodes CASSYVYLNYGYTF.

This sequence joins TRBV6-6 and TRBJ1-1; TRBD1 might be the D (6 bases). Germline V CDR1 and CDR2: MNHNY, SVGAGI (reference sequence). Trimming pared 6 bases from V and 1 base from J, leaving 18 bases between. The CDR3 sequence is 16 residues long. In DNA, the CDR3 is TGTGCCAGCAGAAGTGCCGACAGGAAGAAGAACACTGAAGCTTTCTTT. Amino acids: CASRSADRKKNTEAFF.

The chain recombines TRBV7-3 with TRBJ2-5, with D maybe TRBD2 (7 bases). V was clipped by 5 bases and J by 1 base, with 11 bases between them. This CDR3 region has 14 residues. Germline assignment: CDR1 SGHTA and CDR2 FQGTGA. The CDR3 coding sequence is TGTGCCAGCAGCCTAGGGGGGGGCCAAGAGACCCAGTACTTC. Its protein product is CASSLGGGQETQYF.

The V gene is TRBV25-1, the J gene TRBJ2-5; 13 positions match TRBD2. With 4 bases clipped from V and 2 bases from J, the junction kept 4 bases outside the gene matches. The CDR3 has 16 residues. CDR1 MGHDK and CDR2 SYGVNS come from the germline V gene. This CDR3 reads CASSAETSGGQETQYF. In nucleotides, the CDR3 is TGTGCCAGCAGTGCCGAGACTAGCGGGGGGCAAGAGACCCAGTACTTC.